The 19 T cell receptor beta chains reported below all come from one sample, sequenced in a study of T cells in Graves' hyperthyroidism and ophthalmopathy. What was amplified from RNA transcripts were TCR beta CDR3 regions. When the TCR CDR3 underwent first-round RT-PCR, the HTBI primer set was used. TCRdb used MiXCR to reprocess the multiplex PCR reads, holding one entry per CDR3 protein. Here the sample spans a few hundred thousand distinct CDR3 sequences, about an eighth being singletons. Material for sequencing was blood. These TCRs come from a woman between 40 and 50 years old with Graves' ophthalmopathy.

The chain joins TRBV20-1 to TRBJ2-2, with 8 bases aligning to TRBD1. The CDR3 spans 17 residues. The ends lost 0 bases at V and 2 bases at J; junction bases unmatched: 8. Germline values: CDR1 DFQATT, CDR2 SNEGSKA (reference sequence). For the CDR3, the DNA is TGCAGTGCTAGAGATCTGAGACAGGGGACAAACACCGGGGAGCTGTTTTTT. It is translated as CSARDLRQGTNTGELFF.

This clonotype has only a few counts. A read error may be the cause here, since a much bigger clone is one base away. V is TRBV11-2 and J is TRBJ1-5; D uncertain. The germline gives CDR1 SGHAT, CDR2 FQNNGV. The germline V and J ends were trimmed by 4 bases and 4 bases, with 8 bases remaining between them. The CDR3 is 13 amino acids. In nucleotides, the CDR3 is TGTGCCAGCAGCTCAATAGAAAATCAGCCCCAGCATTTT. Amino acids: CASSSIENQPQHF.

The chain joins TRBV5-1 to TRBJ1-2; D call uncertain. Germline assignment: CDR1 SGHRS and CDR2 YFSETQ. The germline V and J ends were trimmed by 4 bases and 7 bases, with 14 bases remaining between them. The CDR3 runs to 13 residues. The DNA of the CDR3 is TGCGCCAGCAGCGATGGTGGGGTGTCTGGCTACACCTTC. This gives the protein CASSDGGVSGYTF.

DNA for the CDR3: TGCAGCGTCGGGGGACTAGCGGGAGCTTACGAGCAGTACTTC. Translating gives CSVGGLAGAYEQYF. This chain links TRBV29-1 with TRBJ2-7, with 14 bases that match TRBD2. Germline lookup yields CDR1 SQVTM and CDR2 ANQGSEA. The CDR3 runs 14 residues. J gave up 4 bases and V 6 bases, and 5 bases lay outside the gene matches.

This clonotype was seen ten or more times. The chain carries TRBV14 and TRBJ2-7; possibly TRBD2 for D (5 bases). CDR1 is SGHDN, CDR2 FVKESK, per germline. V lost 1 base and J 7 bases, leaving 11 bases between the germline ends. There are 13 residues in the CDR3. DNA for the CDR3: TGTGCCAGCAGCCAAGCTCTTTCGGGGGAGCAGTACTTC. It encodes CASSQALSGEQYF.

This clonotype was detected ten times or more. This chain uses TRBV28 with TRBJ2-7, with D tentatively TRBD1 (6 bases). CDR1 is MDHEN and CDR2 is SYDVKM in the germline V gene. This CDR3 comprises 13 residues. Trimming took 5 bases from V and 9 from J, leaving 17 bases between them. This chain's CDR3 is CASSLQGGVGQYF. DNA for the CDR3: TGTGCCAGCAGTCTCCAAGGGGGAGTCGGGCAGTACTTC.

This clonotype was detected only once. CDR3 amino acids: CSASGGGERQPQHF. The CDR3 region has the DNA TGCAGTGCTTCCGGGGGCGGGGAAAGACAGCCCCAGCATTTT. The gene calls are TRBV20-1 and TRBJ1-5; weak D call: TRBD1 (6 bases). The CDR3 extends over 14 amino acids. Per the germline V gene, CDR1 is DFQATT and CDR2 is SNEGSKA (reference sequence). With 5 bases removed from V and 7 bases from J, the gap between germline ends came to 18 bases.

In its sample, this clonotype was seen many times. The junction departs from germline at one end; a sequencing error may be responsible. V and J are TRBV6-1 and TRBJ1-1, with 12 bases that match TRBD1. Germline V lookup: CDR1 MNHNS, CDR2 SASEGT. The CDR3 is 16 residues long. The CDR3 nucleotides are TGTGTCAGCATGGTGGGACAGGGGGCCGGGGACACTGAAGCTTTCTTT. This codes for CVSMVGQGAGDTEAFF.

This clonotype was observed a few times. This sequence joins TRBV5-1 and TRBJ2-7; 8 bases agree with TRBD1. Germline assignment: CDR1 SGHRS and CDR2 YFSETQ. Germline trimming cut 1 base from V and 0 bases from J; bases unmatched to any gene: 3. The CDR3 has 15 amino acids. DNA for the CDR3: TGCGCCAGCAGCTTGTCAGGGGGCAGCTCCTACGAGCAGTACTTC. It translates to CASSLSGGSSYEQYF.

V usage is TRBV5-8 and J usage is TRBJ1-2; D gene unclear. This CDR3 region has 12 residues. Trimming cost V 1 base and J 5 bases, with 6 bases left between them. Germline-derived CDR1 and CDR2 are SGHTS and YDEGEE. CDR3 sequence (DNA): TGTGCCAGCAGCTTGTTAATATATGGCTACACCTTC. This codes for CASSLLIYGYTF.

This clonotype was detected many times. The chain joins TRBV11-2 to TRBJ1-1; no firm D call. Germline CDR1 reads SGHAT; CDR2 reads FQNNGV. This CDR3 is 13 amino acids long. The V gene lost 2 bases and the J gene lost 0 bases, with 4 bases spanning the gap. The CDR3 loop is CASSLWVNTEAFF. The CDR3 DNA reads as TGTGCCAGCAGCTTATGGGTGAACACTGAAGCTTTCTTT.

This clonotype occurred many times. The chain is built from TRBV6-5 and TRBJ1-2; 8 bases are shared with TRBD1. Per germline, CDR1 MNHEY and CDR2 SVGAGI. V lost 2 bases and J lost 2; bases outside the gene matches: 10. The CDR3 covers 17 residues. The CDR3: CASSYLPGQGGNYGYTF. In nucleotides, the CDR3 is TGTGCCAGCAGTTACCTCCCAGGACAGGGAGGAAACTATGGCTACACCTTC.

This clonotype showed up just a few times. V and J are TRBV4-1 and TRBJ1-5; weak D call: TRBD1 (5 bases). Germline lookup yields CDR1 MGHRA and CDR2 YSYEKL. Trimming left V 1 base short and J 5 bases short, with 15 bases between. The CDR3 consists of 16 residues. The CDR3 DNA sequence: TGCGCCAGCAGCCAAGGTTGGGGGAAGGGGCATCAGCCCCAGCATTTT. This sequence encodes CASSQGWGKGHQPQHF.

This clonotype was seen ten or more times. The gene calls are TRBV12-3 or TRBV12-4 and TRBJ1-2; the match to TRBD1 covers 10 bases. The CDR3 is 14 amino acids. V shed 6 bases, J shed 7 bases, and the junction held 8 bases outside the gene matches. The CDR3 is CASSNRQGALGYTF. The CDR3 DNA follows: TGTGCCAGCAGCAACCGACAGGGGGCGCTTGGCTACACCTTC.

This clonotype was recorded at least ten times. The chain recombines TRBV2 with TRBJ1-1; 7 bases are shared with TRBD1. CDR3 length: 14 amino acids. Looked up from germline, CDR1 is SNHLY and CDR2 is FYNNEI. J gave up 4 bases and V 5 bases, and 7 bases lay outside the gene matches. The CDR3 loop reads CASSRMTGTTEAFF. The CDR3 coding sequence is TGTGCCAGCAGTCGAATGACAGGGACCACTGAAGCTTTCTTT.

This clonotype came up many times. The CDR3: CASTRSGAASTDTQYF. CDR3 nucleotide sequence: TGTGCCAGCACCCGAAGCGGGGCGGCCTCCACAGATACGCAGTATTTT. The V and J genes are TRBV27 and TRBJ2-3; 7 bases map to TRBD2. The V segment lost 7 bases and the J segment 2 bases; nucleotides outside the gene matches: 12. This CDR3 is built from 16 residues. The V gene's germline CDR1 is MNHEY and CDR2 SMNVEV (reference sequence).

This clonotype showed up just a few times. The chain is built from TRBV5-1 and TRBJ1-6, with 10 bases lining up with TRBD1. With V trimmed by 3 bases and J by 10 bases, 7 bases remained unmatched. CDR3 length: 15 residues. From germline, CDR1 is SGHRS and CDR2 YFSETQ. The CDR3 region is CASSSGQGIGSPLHF. CDR3 nucleotides: TGCGCCAGCAGCTCGGGACAGGGGATAGGGTCACCCCTCCACTTT.

The sample holds many counts of this clonotype. This chain uses TRBV12-3 or TRBV12-4 with TRBJ2-7; a possible D gene is TRBD1 (6 bases). This CDR3 is 15 amino acids long. V gave up 5 bases and J gave up 1 base, with 15 bases separating them. The CDR3 DNA reads TGTGCCAGCAGTCCCACAGGGTCTAATTCCTACGAGCAGTACTTC. It yields the protein CASSPTGSNSYEQYF.

This clonotype was seen many times. This chain uses TRBV12-3 or TRBV12-4 with TRBJ2-3, with D unresolved. The CDR3 spans 12 residues. With 6 bases removed from V and 10 bases from J, the gap between germline ends came to 14 bases. Here the CDR3 DNA reads TGTGCCAGCAGCCAGTACCGAGCAGCGCAGTATTTT. It is translated as CASSQYRAAQYF.